One sample yielded the 31 T cell receptor beta chains listed below, sequenced in a study of blood T cell repertoires in COVID-19. The assay was immunoSEQ multiplex PCR, and TCRdb's table has in-frame clones only and misses some. The repertoire has approximately 210,000 clones, about 90% of them found once; the top ten carry about 2.2%. Sequenced: PBMCs or T cells enriched from blood (not recorded which). All receptors come from a woman younger than 45 who had recovered from COVID-19.

The chain carries TRBV30 and TRBJ1-1; 8 nucleotides agree with TRBD1. Trimming took 1 base from V and 0 from J; bases not matched to a gene: 13. CDR1 is GTSNPN and CDR2 is SVGIG in the germline V gene (reference sequence). The CDR3 totals 18 residues. Here the CDR3 DNA reads TGTGCCTGGAGTGACAGGGGGAGAATTAAAGGGATGAACACTGAAGCTTTCTTT. Protein: CAWSDRGRIKGMNTEAFF.

This clone was detected only a few times. V is TRBV9 and J is TRBJ2-7; 8 nucleotides match TRBD2. CDR1 is SGDLS, CDR2 YYNGEE, per germline. CDR3 length: 15 residues. With 2 bases clipped from V and 7 bases from J, the junction kept 11 bases outside the gene matches. CDR3: CASSVGSGISREQYF. The CDR3 region has the DNA TGTGCCAGCAGCGTCGGTAGCGGGATCTCGAGGGAGCAGTACTTC.

V gene TRBV5-1 combines with J gene TRBJ2-5; D is possibly TRBD1 (7 bases). Germline V lookup: CDR1 SGHRS, CDR2 YFSETQ. The CDR3 extends over 15 amino acids. Deletions cut 0 bases from V and 3 bases from J, with 12 bases between. The CDR3: CASSLAGGGEETQYF. The CDR3 DNA reads TGCGCCAGCAGCTTGGCCGGAGGGGGCGAAGAGACCCAGTACTTC. The full variable domain, rest sourced from reference TRBV5-1 and TRBJ2-5, is KAGVTQTPRYLIKTRGQQVTLSCSPISGHRSVSWYQQTPGQGLQFLFEYFSETQRNKGNFPGRFSGRQFSNSRSEMNVSTLELGDSALYLCASSLAGGGEETQYFGPGTRLLVL.

The chain joins TRBV19 to TRBJ2-5; TRBD1 matches at 9 bases. The CDR3 covers 14 residues. Germline lookup yields CDR1 LNHDA and CDR2 SQIVND (reference sequence). V gave up 4 bases and J gave up 3 bases; unmatched junction bases: 3. CDR3 region: CASSTRTGEETQYF. CDR3 sequence (DNA): TGTGCCAGTAGTACGAGGACAGGGGAAGAGACCCAGTACTTC. The whole variable domain, remainder taken from reference TRBV19 and TRBJ2-5, is DGGITQSPKYLFRKEGQNVTLSCEQNLNHDAMYWYRQDPGQGLRLIYYSQIVNDFQKGDIAEGYSVSREKKESFPLTVTSAQKNPTAFYLCASSTRTGEETQYFGPGTRLLVL.

The CDR3 loop reads CASSQVRSGLEGYGYTF. The CDR3 DNA reads as TGTGCCAGCAGCCAAGTAAGATCCGGGTTGGAGGGTTATGGCTACACCTTC. V is TRBV4-2 and J is TRBJ1-2; D gene ambiguous. CDR3 length equals 17 residues. CDR1 and CDR2 (germline): LGHNA, YNFKEQ. V was shortened by 1 base and J by 5 bases, with 20 bases between the two germline ends.

The chain joins TRBV7-9 to TRBJ1-3, with no clear D. The CDR3 spans 17 residues. Germline CDR1 and CDR2: SEHNR and FQNEAQ (reference sequence). Between the trimmed V and J ends, which lost 1 base and 1 base, there was a span of 14 bases. The CDR3 coding sequence is TGTGCCAGCAGCTTAGGTTCCCGCGCTTGGTCTGGAAACACCATATATTTT. Translating gives CASSLGSRAWSGNTIYF.

This chain joins TRBV2 and TRBJ1-4; no firm D call. The V gene lost 4 bases and the J gene lost 7 bases, with 10 bases spanning the gap. Per germline, CDR1 SNHLY and CDR2 FYNNEI. This CDR3 is built from 13 residues. The CDR3 DNA follows: TGTGCCAGCAGTGCTGATCGGTCTGAAAAACTGTTTTTT. Its translation: CASSADRSEKLFF.

The chain carries TRBV7-2 and TRBJ2-2; D perhaps matches TRBD2 (5 bases). The CDR3 loop spans 15 amino acids. V lost 1 base and J lost 7, with 13 bases in between. The germline V gene has CDR1 SGHTA and CDR2 FQGNSA. The CDR3 is CASSLVATLHGELFF. In DNA, the CDR3 is TGTGCCAGCAGCTTAGTAGCGACCCTCCACGGGGAGCTGTTTTTT.

This clone was recorded only once. V is TRBV6-1 and J is TRBJ1-4; D call uncertain. The length of the CDR3 is 15 residues. Trimming took 3 bases from V and 4 from J, leaving 12 bases between them. The germline CDR1 and CDR2 sequences are MNHNS and SASEGT. The CDR3 loop is CASSDGVTGNEKLFF. DNA for the CDR3: TGTGCCAGCAGTGACGGGGTGACGGGTAATGAAAAACTGTTTTTT.

The J gene is TRBJ1-1, the V gene TRBV19; 8 bases map to TRBD1. The CDR3 totals 15 residues. J lost 2 bases, V lost 7 bases, and 9 bases had no gene match. The germline CDR1 and CDR2 sequences are LNHDA and SQIVND (reference sequence). CDR3 in amino acids: CASTPKGTGNTEAFF. The CDR3 nucleotides are TGTGCCAGTACCCCCAAAGGGACAGGAAACACTGAAGCTTTCTTT.

The chain joins TRBV2 to TRBJ2-4, with 9 bases fitting TRBD1. There are 12 residues in the CDR3. The germline V gene has CDR1 SNHLY and CDR2 FYNNEI. The V segment lost 6 bases and the J segment 7 bases; nucleotides outside the gene matches: 1. The CDR3 here is CASRGTGNIQYF. For the CDR3, the DNA is TGTGCCAGCAGAGGGACAGGGAACATTCAGTACTTC.

The chain links TRBV29-1 to TRBJ2-7; 11 bases are a match to TRBD2. The germline gives CDR1 SQVTM, CDR2 ANQGSEA. J lost 1 base, V lost 6 bases, and 11 bases had no gene match. The CDR3 has 16 residues. The CDR3 protein is CSVASPLAGASYEQYF. The CDR3 DNA is TGCAGCGTCGCCTCCCCACTAGCGGGGGCGTCCTACGAGCAGTACTTC.

This chain uses TRBV5-1 with TRBJ2-7; D perhaps matches TRBD1 (6 bases). The CDR3 sequence is 14 residues long. Per the germline V gene, CDR1 is SGHRS and CDR2 is YFSETQ. Trimming stripped 4 bases from V and 3 bases from J, with 14 bases between. For the CDR3, the DNA is TGCGCCAGCAGCACGGACAGTTCTCTCTACGAGCAGTACTTC. Residues: CASSTDSSLYEQYF.

The CDR3 reads CASSQDPVGNTGELFF. The CDR3 region has the DNA TGCGCCAGCAGCCAAGACCCTGTCGGGAACACCGGGGAGCTGTTTTTT. The V call is TRBV4-3, the J call TRBJ2-2; the D is unclear. Germline V CDR1 and CDR2: LGHNA, YSLEER. There are 16 residues in the CDR3. Trimming took off 0 bases at V and 1 base at J, with 9 bases between the two ends.

This clone was observed a single time. The chain has TRBV7-8 and TRBJ1-1, with 8 bases fitting TRBD1. The trim removed 2 bases at V and 4 bases at J, leaving 9 bases unmatched. Germline CDR1 is SGHVS and CDR2 is FQNEAQ. This CDR3 spans 16 amino acids. CDR3 residues: CASSLRETGGVTEAFF. As DNA, the CDR3 is TGTGCCAGCAGCTTAAGGGAAACAGGGGGTGTCACTGAAGCTTTCTTT. Full variable domain (missing parts from reference TRBV7-8 and TRBJ1-1): GAGVSQSPRYKVAKRGQDVALRCDPISGHVSLFWYQQALGQGPEFLTYFQNEAQLDKSGLPSDRFFAERPEGSVSTLKIQRTQQEDSAVYLCASSLRETGGVTEAFFGQGTRLTVV.

This chain joins TRBV19 and TRBJ1-1; TRBD1 agrees at 8 bases. The CDR3 length is 13 residues. The germline CDR1 and CDR2 sequences are LNHDA and SQIVND (reference sequence). Trimming removed 4 bases from V and 6 bases from J; junction bases left unmatched: 4. The CDR3 protein is CASSTYRGAEAFF. The CDR3 nucleotides read TGTGCCAGTAGTACCTACAGGGGGGCTGAAGCTTTCTTT.

In regard to this clone: In the same sample, other DNA sequences code for this CDR3. The V and J genes are TRBV12-3 or TRBV12-4 and TRBJ1-4; no firm D call. The CDR3 runs 11 residues. The V gene lost 3 bases and the J gene lost 7 bases, with 3 bases spanning the gap. CDR3 in DNA: TGTGCCAGCAGTTTTAGTGAAAAACTGTTTTTT. It translates to CASSFSEKLFF.

CDR3 in DNA: TGTGCCACCAAAACAGGGGAAAATCAGCCCCAGCATTTT. Encoded protein: CATKTGENQPQHF. The chain couples TRBV6-5 to TRBJ1-5; 7 bases agree with TRBD1. The V gene end was trimmed by 10 bases and the J gene end by 4 bases; junction bases not matched to a gene: 7. Germline values: CDR1 MNHEY, CDR2 SVGAGI. This CDR3 has 13 amino acids.

The chain's CDR3 is CASSLTGLHEQFF. The DNA for the CDR3 is TGTGCCAGCAGCTTAACAGGTCTCCATGAGCAGTTCTTC. The chain is built from TRBV7-6 and TRBJ2-1, with a weak D call TRBD1 (5 bases). The V gene's germline CDR1 is SGHVS and CDR2 FNYEAQ. This CDR3 is 13 amino acids long. V was clipped by 2 bases and J by 8 bases, with 10 bases between them.

CDR3 protein: CASSPTQGGEETQYF. In nucleotides, the CDR3 is TGTGCCAGCAGCCCGACTCAGGGAGGGGAAGAGACCCAGTACTTC. V is TRBV6-2 or TRBV6-3 and J is TRBJ2-5; 7 nucleotides align to TRBD2. The CDR3 is 15 amino acids. Germline trimming cut 6 bases from V and 3 bases from J; bases unmatched to any gene: 10. Germline loops: CDR1 MNHEY, CDR2 SVGEGT.

The rearrangement joins TRBV6-5 to TRBJ2-2; D might be TRBD1 (5 bases). Germline V gene lookup returns CDR1 MNHEY and CDR2 SVGAGI. With 6 bases removed from V and 1 base from J, the gap between germline ends came to 9 bases. This CDR3 comprises 14 residues. DNA for the CDR3: TGTGCCAGCAGCGACAGTGAGAACACCGGGGAGCTGTTTTTT. Translating it yields CASSDSENTGELFF.

The V and J genes are TRBV7-9 and TRBJ2-7; 8 positions agree with TRBD1. The V and J ends lost 4 bases and 2 bases, in that order; junction bases with no gene match: 4. The CDR3 spans 14 residues. The germline gives CDR1 SEHNR, CDR2 FQNEAQ (reference sequence). For the CDR3, the DNA is TGTGCCAGCAGCTCCTGGACAGGGACCTACGAGCAGTACTTC. Protein: CASSSWTGTYEQYF.

V and J are TRBV27 and TRBJ1-2; 9 bases line up with TRBD1. The V gene's germline CDR1 is MNHEY and CDR2 SMNVEV (reference sequence). V shed 4 bases, J shed 7 bases, and the junction held 13 bases outside the gene matches. This CDR3 has 16 residues. The CDR3 region is CASSSFTETGGRGYTF. DNA for the CDR3: TGTGCCAGCAGTTCCTTTACCGAGACAGGGGGACGTGGCTACACCTTC.

The chain has TRBV7-3 and TRBJ1-2, with 7 positions matching TRBD1. This CDR3 is 13 amino acids long. J gave up 6 bases and V 5 bases, and 6 bases lay outside the gene matches. Germline-derived CDR1 and CDR2 are SGHTA and FQGTGA. DNA for the CDR3: TGTGCCAGCAGCCCGACAGGGTTCGATGGCTACACCTTC. As protein: CASSPTGFDGYTF.

V usage is TRBV2 and J usage is TRBJ2-5, with 9 bases lining up with TRBD2. The CDR3 has 15 residues. Germline V CDR1 and CDR2: SNHLY, FYNNEI. J gave up 1 base and V 3 bases, and 3 bases lay outside the gene matches. In DNA, the CDR3 is TGTGCCAGCAGTGATGAGCGGGGGGTCCAAGAGACCCAGTACTTC. Amino acid sequence: CASSDERGVQETQYF.

The chain recombines TRBV15 with TRBJ1-2; no clear D gene. Germline-derived CDR1 and CDR2 are LNHNV and YYDKDF (reference sequence). Trimming left V 4 bases short and J 4 bases short, with 13 bases between. This CDR3 is built from 14 residues. Here the CDR3 DNA reads TGTGCCACCAGCACTAAGGACGGACTCTATGGCTACACCTTC. Translated: CATSTKDGLYGYTF.

In its sample, this clone was seen once. The CDR3 sequence is CASSQDAGGSVYGYTF. Here the CDR3 DNA reads TGTGCCAGCAGCCAAGATGCGGGGGGCTCTGTCTATGGCTACACCTTC. The chain recombines TRBV4-2 with TRBJ1-2; TRBD1 is a possible D gene (6 bases). Deletions cut 0 bases from V and 4 bases from J, with 15 bases between. The CDR3 covers 16 residues. Germline V CDR1 and CDR2: LGHNA, YNFKEQ.

The CDR3 DNA is TGTGCCAGCAGCTTAGAGAGACAGCGAGAGCAGTACTTC. Translating gives CASSLERQREQYF. This rearrangement joins TRBV7-2 to TRBJ2-7; a weak D match, TRBD1 (5 bases). Trimming removed 1 base at V and 7 bases at J, with 11 bases between. Germline V gene sequence: CDR1 SGHTA, CDR2 FQGNSA. The CDR3 sequence is 13 residues long.

The chain couples TRBV3-1 (or the pseudogene TRBV3-2) to TRBJ2-7; D might be TRBD1 (5 bases). This CDR3 is 15 amino acids long. Trimming removed 0 bases from V and 4 bases from J, with 13 bases in between. Germline CDR1 and CDR2: LGHDT and YNNKEL (reference sequence). The CDR3 protein is CASSQDGRALYEQYF. CDR3 coding DNA: TGTGCCAGCAGCCAAGACGGCAGGGCCCTGTACGAGCAGTACTTC.

This clone was detected only a few times. The chain has TRBV2 and TRBJ2-7; 9 bases map to TRBD2. Trimming took 3 bases from V and 6 from J; bases not matched to a gene: 12. CDR3 length: 16 residues. CDR1 is SNHLY, CDR2 FYNNEI, per germline. The CDR3 reads CASSDPGGGRAGEQYF. CDR3 sequence (DNA): TGTGCCAGCAGTGATCCCGGGGGCGGGAGGGCCGGCGAGCAGTACTTC.

This chain links TRBV19 with TRBJ1-5; 7 nucleotides align to TRBD1. The CDR3 covers 18 residues. The germline gives CDR1 LNHDA, CDR2 SQIVND (reference sequence). With 6 bases clipped from V and 0 bases from J, the junction kept 14 bases outside the gene matches. The CDR3 nucleotides read TGTGCCAGTAGAGGGGACCTTCAGGGACAGTTTAGCAATCAGCCCCAGCATTTT. This sequence encodes CASRGDLQGQFSNQPQHF.